The clone carrying this T cell receptor (beta chain) has a count of ten or more. The CDR3 regions of TCR beta were amplified from RNA transcripts. The study used the HTBI primer set for a first-round RT-PCR of the TCR CDR3. TCRdb reprocessed the multiplex PCR reads via MiXCR and lists one record per CDR3 protein. The table has a few hundred thousand distinct CDR3 sequences, roughly 16% seen once; the top ten hold about 29%. The sample is drawn from a study of T cells in Graves' hyperthyroidism and ophthalmopathy. Diagnosing involved the use of clinical symptoms, serum thyroxine and TRAb, thyroid ultrasound and orbital computed tomography. Trimming removed 5 bases from V and 3 bases from J, with 17 bases in between. This CDR3 has 15 residues. Germline CDR1 and CDR2: ENHRY and SYGVKD.

This receptor was identified in a young woman with Graves' ophthalmopathy. Material: blood. This rearrangement joins TRBV10-3 to TRBJ2-7; TRBD1 might be the D (5 bases). The CDR3 loop is CAISPYQGTVYEQYF. The CDR3 DNA is TGTGCCATCAGTCCGTACCAGGGAACAGTCTACGAGCAGTACTTC.